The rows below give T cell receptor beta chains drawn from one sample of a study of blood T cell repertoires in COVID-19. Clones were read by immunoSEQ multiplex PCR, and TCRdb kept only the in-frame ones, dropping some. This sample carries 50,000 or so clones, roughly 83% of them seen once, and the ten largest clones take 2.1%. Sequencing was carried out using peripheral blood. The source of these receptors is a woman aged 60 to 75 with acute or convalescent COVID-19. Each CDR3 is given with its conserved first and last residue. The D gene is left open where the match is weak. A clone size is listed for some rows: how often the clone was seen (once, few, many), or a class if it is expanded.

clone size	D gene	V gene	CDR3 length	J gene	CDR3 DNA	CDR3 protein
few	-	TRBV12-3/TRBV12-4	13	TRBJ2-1	TGTGCCAGCAGTTCCGGACACAGTGATGAGCAGTTCTTC	CASSSGHSDEQFF
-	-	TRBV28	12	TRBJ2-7	TGTGCCAGCAGTTTCCAGGGCTACGAGCAGTACTTC	CASSFQGYEQYF
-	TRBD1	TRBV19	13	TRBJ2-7	TGTGCCAGTAGTCGACAGGGTCGGTACGAGCAGTACTTC	CASSRQGRYEQYF
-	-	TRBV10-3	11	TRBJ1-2	TGTGCCATCAGTTGGAGGGGTGGCTACACCTTC	CAISWRGGYTF
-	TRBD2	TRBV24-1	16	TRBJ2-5	TGTGCCACCAGTGATCCCGGGTTAGCGGGGGCAGAGACCCAGTACTTC	CATSDPGLAGAETQYF
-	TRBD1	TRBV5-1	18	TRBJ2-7	TGCGCCAGCAGCTTGGCACATATGGCGGGGACAGGGCCCATCGAGCAGTACTTC	CASSLAHMAGTGPIEQYF
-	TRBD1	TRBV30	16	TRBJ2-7	TGTGCCTGCCAGGAGCCGGGACAGGGCATCTCCTACGAGCAGTACTTC	CACQEPGQGISYEQYF
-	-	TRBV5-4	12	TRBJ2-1	TGTGCCAGCAGCTCTCGGGGAGACCGGGCGCTCTTC	CASSSRGDRALF
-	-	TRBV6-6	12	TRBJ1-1	TGTGCCAGCAGACAACAGGGAACTGAAGCTTTCTTT	CASRQQGTEAFF
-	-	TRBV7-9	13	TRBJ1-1	TGTGCCAGCAGCTTAGCTGCGGGGACTGAAGCTTTCTTT	CASSLAAGTEAFF
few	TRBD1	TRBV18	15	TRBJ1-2	TGTGCCAGCTCGCTAAAACCCCAGGGGGCGTATGGCTACACCTTC	CASSLKPQGAYGYTF
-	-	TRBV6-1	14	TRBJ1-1	TGTGCCAGCAGTGATCGACAGTCGAACACTGAAGCTTTCTTT	CASSDRQSNTEAFF
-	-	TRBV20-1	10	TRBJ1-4	TGCAGTGCTTTAAATGAAAAACTGTTTTTT	CSALNEKLFF
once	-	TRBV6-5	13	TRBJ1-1	TGTGCCAGCAGAAAAGGGGGGGCCACTGAAGCTTTCTTT	CASRKGGATEAFF
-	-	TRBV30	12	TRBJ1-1	TGTGCCTGGAGTGTGGGGGGGACTGAAGCTTTCTTT	CAWSVGGTEAFF
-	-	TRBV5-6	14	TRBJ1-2	TGTGCCAGCAGCTTGGGGCAGCGGATCTATGGCTACACCTTC	CASSLGQRIYGYTF
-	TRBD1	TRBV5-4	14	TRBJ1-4	TGTGCCAGCAGTTTGGACAGGGGAGGTGAAAAACTGTTTTTT	CASSLDRGGEKLFF
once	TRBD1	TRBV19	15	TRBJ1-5	TGTGCCAGTAGCCGACAGGGGGCGAATGATCAGCCCCAGCATTTT	CASSRQGANDQPQHF
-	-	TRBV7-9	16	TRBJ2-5	TGTGCCAGCAGCCTCACCGCAACTAGCCGAACGGAGACCCAGTACTTC	CASSLTATSRTETQYF
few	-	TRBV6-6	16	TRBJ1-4	TGTGCCAGCAGTTACTCGGTCCGGGAATCTAATGAAAAACTGTTTTTT	CASSYSVRESNEKLFF
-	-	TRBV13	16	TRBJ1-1	TGTGCCAGCAGCATCGGCGGGGGGAGGATGAACACTGAAGCTTTCTTT	CASSIGGGRMNTEAFF
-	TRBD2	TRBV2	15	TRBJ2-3	TGTGCCAGCAGTGAAGCGGCAGCGGGAGTGGATACGCAGTATTTT	CASSEAAAGVDTQYF
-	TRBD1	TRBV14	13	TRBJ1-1	TGTGCCAGCAGCCTTTGGACAGGAACTGAAGCTTTCTTT	CASSLWTGTEAFF
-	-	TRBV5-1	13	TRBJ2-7	TGCGCCAGCAGCCTCCTCGGGACAAACGAGCAGTACTTC	CASSLLGTNEQYF
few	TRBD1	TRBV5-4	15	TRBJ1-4	TGTGCCAGCAGCTTGGCGGCAGGGGGTGTTGAAAAACTGTTTTTT	CASSLAAGGVEKLFF
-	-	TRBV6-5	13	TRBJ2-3	TGTGCCAGCATCAGGGTCGGCACAGATACGCAGTATTTT	CASIRVGTDTQYF
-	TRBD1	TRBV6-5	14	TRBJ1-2	TGTGCCAGCAGGCCCCCCGGGACAGGGAAAGGCTACACCTTC	CASRPPGTGKGYTF
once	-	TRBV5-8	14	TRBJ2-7	TGTGCCAGCAGCTTGGGGGGACATACCTACGAGCAGTACTTC	CASSLGGHTYEQYF
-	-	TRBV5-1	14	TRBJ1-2	TGCGCCAGCAGCTTGGGTCCAGGAAACTATGGCTACACCTTC	CASSLGPGNYGYTF
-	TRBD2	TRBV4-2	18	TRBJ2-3	TGTGCCAGCAGCCAGGGGACTAGCGGGGGGTCTAGCACAGATACGCAGTATTTT	CASSQGTSGGSSTDTQYF
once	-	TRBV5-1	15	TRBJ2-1	TGCGCCAGCAGCTTGGCCGGCGGGGTCTACAATGAGCAGTTCTTC	CASSLAGGVYNEQFF
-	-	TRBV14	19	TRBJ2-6	TGTGCCGCCAGGGAAGAACAGGGAAGATCCCCTTTTGGGGCCAACGTCCTGACTTTC	CAAREEQGRSPFGANVLTF
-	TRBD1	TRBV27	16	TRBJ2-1	TGTGCCAGCAGTTTATCCGGGACAGGGGGCCGCAATGAGCAGTTCTTC	CASSLSGTGGRNEQFF
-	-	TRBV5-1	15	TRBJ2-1	TGCGCCAGCAGCTTGGAGGGGATCAGGGGTAATGAGCAGTTCTTC	CASSLEGIRGNEQFF
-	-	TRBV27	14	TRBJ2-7	TGTGCCAGCAGTCGGAGGGGAGGGGGACCCGAGCAGTACTTC	CASSRRGGGPEQYF
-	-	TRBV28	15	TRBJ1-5	TGTGCCAGCAGTTTAGCCGGTAAGGGGAATCAGCCCCAGCATTTT	CASSLAGKGNQPQHF
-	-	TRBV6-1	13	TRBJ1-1	TGTGCCAGCACCAACAGGTTATACACTGAAGCTTTCTTT	CASTNRLYTEAFF
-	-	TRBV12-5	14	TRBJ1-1	TGTGCTAGTGGTTTAGGTCGGGGGAACACTGAAGCTTTCTTT	CASGLGRGNTEAFF
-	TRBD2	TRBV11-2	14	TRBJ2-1	TGTGCCAGCAGCTTTGAGAGACTAGCCCGGGAGCAGTTCTTC	CASSFERLAREQFF
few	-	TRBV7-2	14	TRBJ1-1	TGTGCCAGCAGCTTCGGCAGGGTCAGTACTGAAGCTTTCTTT	CASSFGRVSTEAFF
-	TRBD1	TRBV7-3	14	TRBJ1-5	TGTGCCAGCAGCCCCGGGACAGCTCACGAGCCCCAGCATTTT	CASSPGTAHEPQHF
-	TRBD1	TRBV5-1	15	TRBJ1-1	TGCGCCAGCAGCTATGCACAGGGGGTGGGCACTGAAGCTTTCTTT	CASSYAQGVGTEAFF
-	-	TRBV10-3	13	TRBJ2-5	TGTGCCACTATGTTTGGAGGGGATGAGACCCAGTACTTC	CATMFGGDETQYF
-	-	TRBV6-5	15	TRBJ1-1	TGTGCCAGCCGAGGGCCGAGGAGCCTGAACACTGAAGCTTTCTTT	CASRGPRSLNTEAFF